The rows below give T cell receptor beta chains drawn from one sample of a study of blood T cell repertoires in COVID-19. Assay: immunoSEQ multiplex PCR; the TCRdb copy retains only in-frame clones and omits some. The top ten hold more than 8% of the sample, which has fewer than 200,000 clones, under 85% seen once. The sequencing sample was made of peripheral blood. All receptors come from a woman over 75 with acute or convalescent COVID-19. CDR3s leave out the opening cysteine and the closing phenylalanine or tryptophan. D genes are given only for firm matches. The size entry is marked missing in some rows and otherwise reads once, few, many or a size class.

d_gene: TRBD1
abundance: NA
v_gene: TRBV6-5
j_gene: TRBJ1-5
CDR3aa: ACRDRGRNQPQH

d_gene: TRBD1
abundance: NA
v_gene: TRBV2
j_gene: TRBJ2-7
CDR3aa: ASKTGGETYEQY

d_gene: TRBD2
abundance: NA
v_gene: TRBV6-6
j_gene: TRBJ2-5
CDR3aa: ASRYPSGGGETQY

d_gene: TRBD1
abundance: NA
v_gene: TRBV7-8
j_gene: TRBJ1-1
CDR3aa: ASSLTGGNTEAF

d_gene: TRBD1
abundance: NA
v_gene: TRBV5-1
j_gene: TRBJ2-3
CDR3aa: ASRDTGGSTDTQY

d_gene: NA
abundance: NA
v_gene: TRBV7-2
j_gene: TRBJ1-1
CDR3aa: ASSLSGTVNTEAF

d_gene: TRBD2
abundance: NA
v_gene: TRBV4-3
j_gene: TRBJ2-1
CDR3aa: ASSQDRGGDEQF

d_gene: NA
abundance: NA
v_gene: TRBV2
j_gene: TRBJ2-6
CDR3aa: ASVGHSGANVLT

d_gene: TRBD1
abundance: few
v_gene: TRBV5-1
j_gene: TRBJ1-6
CDR3aa: ASSIRQGTNSPLH

d_gene: NA
abundance: few
v_gene: TRBV20-1
j_gene: TRBJ1-2
CDR3aa: SAWTAGGYT

d_gene: NA
abundance: NA
v_gene: TRBV7-8
j_gene: TRBJ2-7
CDR3aa: ASSSSGSEQY

d_gene: TRBD2
abundance: NA
v_gene: TRBV6-2/TRBV6-3
j_gene: TRBJ2-5
CDR3aa: ASSYGLAGGSQETQY

d_gene: NA
abundance: NA
v_gene: TRBV9
j_gene: TRBJ2-3
CDR3aa: ASSPIRERWADTQY

d_gene: NA
abundance: NA
v_gene: TRBV5-4
j_gene: TRBJ1-2
CDR3aa: ASSRTEAYGYT

d_gene: TRBD2
abundance: few
v_gene: TRBV10-1
j_gene: TRBJ2-3
CDR3aa: ASSPNAGTSFTDTQY

d_gene: TRBD1
abundance: NA
v_gene: TRBV5-4
j_gene: TRBJ2-7
CDR3aa: ASSTQTGMTYEQY

d_gene: NA
abundance: NA
v_gene: TRBV2
j_gene: TRBJ2-7
CDR3aa: ASSSLATEQY

d_gene: NA
abundance: NA
v_gene: TRBV21-1
j_gene: TRBJ1-3
CDR3aa: ASSKTGSGNTIY

d_gene: TRBD1
abundance: NA
v_gene: TRBV24-1
j_gene: TRBJ2-2
CDR3aa: ATSDPGQGINTGELF

d_gene: TRBD1
abundance: NA
v_gene: TRBV6-5
j_gene: TRBJ1-4
CDR3aa: ASRRTGKNEKLF

d_gene: NA
abundance: NA
v_gene: TRBV6-5
j_gene: TRBJ2-3
CDR3aa: ASRLLVSTDTQY

d_gene: TRBD1
abundance: NA
v_gene: TRBV6-6
j_gene: TRBJ1-2
CDR3aa: ASSGSSTGWKNYGYT

d_gene: NA
abundance: NA
v_gene: TRBV6-6
j_gene: TRBJ2-7
CDR3aa: ASSYSVGQGEQY

d_gene: TRBD1
abundance: few
v_gene: TRBV18
j_gene: TRBJ1-6
CDR3aa: ASSPGQVPSPLH

d_gene: TRBD2
abundance: NA
v_gene: TRBV9
j_gene: TRBJ2-3
CDR3aa: ASSVTASGRAYDTQY

d_gene: NA
abundance: NA
v_gene: TRBV6-5
j_gene: TRBJ1-6
CDR3aa: ASIASQRYNSPLH

d_gene: TRBD1
abundance: NA
v_gene: TRBV2
j_gene: TRBJ1-5
CDR3aa: ASRPGTAGQPQH

d_gene: TRBD2
abundance: NA
v_gene: TRBV6-6
j_gene: TRBJ2-5
CDR3aa: ASSQPGLAGGGETQY

d_gene: TRBD1
abundance: NA
v_gene: TRBV7-2
j_gene: TRBJ1-6
CDR3aa: ASSSGQGPNSPLH

d_gene: TRBD1
abundance: few
v_gene: TRBV19
j_gene: TRBJ2-7
CDR3aa: ASRWDRASYEQY

d_gene: NA
abundance: NA
v_gene: TRBV24-1
j_gene: TRBJ2-2
CDR3aa: ATSDLGAGAGELF

d_gene: NA
abundance: NA
v_gene: TRBV10-3
j_gene: TRBJ1-2
CDR3aa: AISSPGRLGYGYT

d_gene: NA
abundance: NA
v_gene: TRBV27
j_gene: TRBJ1-5
CDR3aa: ASSLAGPNQPQH

d_gene: NA
abundance: NA
v_gene: TRBV12-3/TRBV12-4
j_gene: TRBJ2-7
CDR3aa: ASSRTYEQY

d_gene: TRBD2
abundance: NA
v_gene: TRBV13
j_gene: TRBJ2-7
CDR3aa: ASRWTSGGYEQY

d_gene: TRBD2
abundance: NA
v_gene: TRBV29-1
j_gene: TRBJ2-5
CDR3aa: SVDLRTSQETQY

d_gene: TRBD1
abundance: NA
v_gene: TRBV18
j_gene: TRBJ1-3
CDR3aa: ASSPPTGDLSGNTIY

d_gene: TRBD2
abundance: NA
v_gene: TRBV7-3
j_gene: TRBJ2-3
CDR3aa: ASRSGLAGEDTQY

d_gene: NA
abundance: NA
v_gene: TRBV30
j_gene: TRBJ2-3
CDR3aa: AWSQTVSTDTQY

d_gene: NA
abundance: NA
v_gene: TRBV30
j_gene: TRBJ2-3
CDR3aa: AWSKASDTQY

d_gene: TRBD1
abundance: few
v_gene: TRBV5-1
j_gene: TRBJ2-2
CDR3aa: ASSWTGNTGELF

d_gene: NA
abundance: NA
v_gene: TRBV9
j_gene: TRBJ2-2
CDR3aa: ASSVDAGTGELF

d_gene: TRBD1
abundance: NA
v_gene: TRBV7-9
j_gene: TRBJ1-1
CDR3aa: ASSPGTGLAAF

d_gene: TRBD1
abundance: once
v_gene: TRBV5-1
j_gene: TRBJ2-7
CDR3aa: ASSWDSYYEQY

d_gene: TRBD1
abundance: NA
v_gene: TRBV28
j_gene: TRBJ1-5
CDR3aa: ASRKRQGYYQPQH

d_gene: TRBD1
abundance: NA
v_gene: TRBV5-8
j_gene: TRBJ1-5
CDR3aa: ASSRGQGAYSNQPQH

d_gene: TRBD1
abundance: once
v_gene: TRBV7-9
j_gene: TRBJ2-2
CDR3aa: ASSSPDREVGELF

d_gene: NA
abundance: NA
v_gene: TRBV7-2
j_gene: TRBJ1-2
CDR3aa: ASSPHGGYYGYT

d_gene: NA
abundance: once
v_gene: TRBV11-2
j_gene: TRBJ2-7
CDR3aa: ASSLSRGGNYEQY

d_gene: NA
abundance: NA
v_gene: TRBV5-6
j_gene: TRBJ2-7
CDR3aa: ASSSTGSSSYEQY

d_gene: NA
abundance: once
v_gene: TRBV21-1
j_gene: TRBJ2-3
CDR3aa: ASSKGRGRRADTQY

d_gene: NA
abundance: NA
v_gene: TRBV3-1/TRBV3-2
j_gene: TRBJ1-5
CDR3aa: ASSQEQGSQPQH

d_gene: NA
abundance: NA
v_gene: TRBV18
j_gene: TRBJ1-6
CDR3aa: ASSPSAASSYNSPLH

d_gene: NA
abundance: NA
v_gene: TRBV12-5
j_gene: TRBJ1-3
CDR3aa: ASDSGGRGNTIY

d_gene: TRBD2
abundance: once
v_gene: TRBV7-3
j_gene: TRBJ2-1
CDR3aa: ASSLNSGRIDEQF

d_gene: TRBD2
abundance: NA
v_gene: TRBV5-1
j_gene: TRBJ2-1
CDR3aa: ASSREVASGGVIQEQF

d_gene: NA
abundance: NA
v_gene: TRBV7-9
j_gene: TRBJ2-1
CDR3aa: ASSLLAKYNEQF